Each of the 27 T cell receptor beta chains below was sequenced from the same sample in a study of T cells in localized non-small cell lung cancer. Some clones are missing from TCRdb's copy, which holds only in-frame ones; the method was immunoSEQ multiplex PCR. The table has tens of thousands of clones, around 90% seen once; the top ten hold approximately 3.6%. Sequences were derived from peripheral blood, sampled before any cancer treatment. The receptors originated from a man aged 18 to 49 with stage I lung adenocarcinoma.

This chain connects TRBV30 to TRBJ1-1; D is possibly TRBD1 (6 bases). Germline assignment: CDR1 GTSNPN and CDR2 SVGIG (reference sequence). CDR3 length equals 14 residues. V shed 6 bases and J shed 0 bases, with 14 bases lying between them. The CDR3 protein is CACATGTLNTEAFF. CDR3 DNA sequence: TGTGCCTGTGCAACCGGGACATTGAACACTGAAGCTTTCTTT.

This clone has only one observation. The V and J genes are TRBV4-1 and TRBJ1-1; unclear D gene. Trimming took 1 base from V and 0 from J, leaving 9 bases between them. Germline V gene lookup returns CDR1 MGHRA and CDR2 YSYEKL. The CDR3 length is 15 residues. The CDR3 sequence is CASSQGEGLNTEAFF. The DNA for the CDR3 is TGCGCCAGCAGCCAAGGGGAAGGTCTGAACACTGAAGCTTTCTTT.

V usage is TRBV19 and J usage is TRBJ2-4, with a weak D call TRBD2 (6 bases). V was cut by 2 bases and J by 5 bases, with 10 bases left in between. The CDR3 is 14 residues long. From germline, CDR1 is LNHDA and CDR2 SQIVND (reference sequence). In DNA, the CDR3 is TGTGCCAGTAGTATACGGGGGTCCCAAAACATTCAGTACTTC. Translated: CASSIRGSQNIQYF.

This chain links TRBV28 with TRBJ1-1, with D unclear. The CDR3 loop spans 13 amino acids. V lost 2 bases and J lost 10, with 14 bases in between. Germline-derived CDR1 and CDR2 are MDHEN and SYDVKM. CDR3 protein: CASSLNLRGLAFF. For the CDR3, the DNA is TGTGCCAGCAGTTTAAATCTCCGAGGGCTAGCTTTCTTT. Supplemented by reference TRBV28 and TRBJ1-1, the full variable domain reads DVKVTQSSRYLVKRTGEKVFLECVQDMDHENMFWYRQDPGLGLRLIYFSYDVKMKEKGDIPEGYSVSREKKERFSLILESASTNQTSMYLCASSLNLRGLAFFGQGTRLTVV.

CDR3 protein: CASGKTGVNQPQHF. The CDR3 DNA sequence: TGTGCTAGTGGTAAAACAGGGGTAAATCAGCCCCAGCATTTT. The V call is TRBV12-5, the J call TRBJ1-5; TRBD1 matches at 7 bases. The CDR3 contains 14 residues. Germline CDR1 reads LGHNT; CDR2 reads FRNRAP. The V and J ends lost 5 bases and 4 bases, in that order; junction bases with no gene match: 5.

The chain recombines TRBV7-6 with TRBJ1-2; 9 bases match TRBD1. CDR1 and CDR2 from the germline V gene are SGHVS and FNYEAQ. Trimming took 5 bases from V and 2 from J; bases not matched to a gene: 3. The CDR3 covers 14 residues. In nucleotides, the CDR3 is TGTGCCAGCAGCCCTGGACAGGGGAACTATGGCTACACCTTC. Amino acid sequence: CASSPGQGNYGYTF. Together with reference TRBV7-6 and TRBJ1-2, the CDR3 gives the full variable domain: GAGVSQSPRYKVTKRGQDVALRCDPISGHVSLYWYRQALGQGPEFLTYFNYEAQQDKSGLPNDRFSAERPEGSISTLTIQRTEQRDSAMYRCASSPGQGNYGYTFGSGTRLTVV.

This chain connects TRBV7-2 to TRBJ2-2; D not certain. CDR3 length: 14 amino acids. Germline-derived CDR1 and CDR2 are SGHTA and FQGNSA. Trimming pared 0 bases from V and 0 bases from J, leaving 2 bases between. The CDR3 nucleotides read TGTGCCAGCAGCTTAGCGTCGAACACCGGGGAGCTGTTTTTT. It translates to CASSLASNTGELFF.

The V gene is TRBV10-3, the J gene TRBJ2-7; 7 positions match TRBD1. The CDR3 length is 12 residues. Trimming took 8 bases from V and 3 from J; bases not matched to a gene: 4. CDR1 is ENHRY, CDR2 SYGVKD, per germline. CDR3 in amino acids: CAIWAGGYEQYF. CDR3 nucleotides: TGTGCCATCTGGGCAGGGGGCTACGAGCAGTACTTC.

V and J are TRBV28 and TRBJ1-4; 7 bases line up with TRBD1. V trimming: 6 bases; J trimming: 0 bases; junction bases outside the gene matches: 4. Germline V gene lookup returns CDR1 MDHEN and CDR2 SYDVKM. There are 15 residues in the CDR3. CDR3 region: CASSSGGATNEKLFF. The CDR3 nucleotides read TGTGCCAGCAGCTCAGGGGGAGCAACTAATGAAAAACTGTTTTTT. Together with reference TRBV28 and TRBJ1-4, the CDR3 gives the full variable domain: DVKVTQSSRYLVKRTGEKVFLECVQDMDHENMFWYRQDPGLGLRLIYFSYDVKMKEKGDIPEGYSVSREKKERFSLILESASTNQTSMYLCASSSGGATNEKLFFGSGTQLSVL.

This clone was counted once. V gene TRBV19 combines with J gene TRBJ1-1, with a tentative D call TRBD1 (6 bases). V gave up 4 bases and J gave up 3 bases, with 21 bases separating them. Germline lookup yields CDR1 LNHDA and CDR2 SQIVND (reference sequence). CDR3 length: 17 residues. The CDR3 spells CASSTLPATGMDTEAFF. The CDR3 nucleotides read TGTGCCAGTAGTACCTTACCGGCCACAGGGATGGACACTGAAGCTTTCTTT.

V usage is TRBV4-3 and J usage is TRBJ2-5; D gene ambiguous. V shed 0 bases and J shed 10 bases, with 15 bases lying between them. The CDR3 is 14 amino acids. The V gene's germline CDR1 is LGHNA and CDR2 YSLEER. The CDR3 DNA follows: TGCGCCAGCAGCCAAGAGGTAAATTGGCCCCTCCAGTACTTC. Encoded protein: CASSQEVNWPLQYF.

The CDR3 region is CASSSRASYEQYF. CDR3 coding DNA: TGCGCCAGCAGCTCCCGGGCCTCCTACGAGCAGTACTTC. The rearrangement uses TRBV4-1 and TRBJ2-7; unclear D gene. Between the trimmed V and J ends, which lost 5 bases and 0 bases, there was a span of 8 bases. CDR3 size: 13 residues. Germline V gene lookup returns CDR1 MGHRA and CDR2 YSYEKL.

The chain recombines TRBV5-6 with TRBJ2-4; 9 positions agree with TRBD2. CDR3 length equals 15 residues. In germline, CDR1 is SGHDT, CDR2 YYEEEE. Trimming cost V 6 bases and J 2 bases; bases outside gene matches: 6. For the CDR3, the DNA is TGTGCCAGCAAGAGACTAGCGGAAACCAAAAACATTCAGTACTTC. Translating gives CASKRLAETKNIQYF.

The V call is TRBV10-3, the J call TRBJ2-1; D is perhaps TRBD2 (6 bases). CDR3 length: 11 amino acids. CDR1 and CDR2 from the germline V gene are ENHRY and SYGVKD. Trimming took off 6 bases at V and 7 bases at J, with 7 bases between the two ends. In DNA, the CDR3 is TGTGCCATCAGGGAGGGAAATGAGCAGTTCTTC. Its protein is CAIREGNEQFF.

The chain links TRBV19 to TRBJ2-1, with TRBD2 as a possible D gene (6 bases). V was cut by 1 base and J by 3 bases, with 10 bases left in between. This CDR3 is built from 15 residues. Germline loops: CDR1 LNHDA, CDR2 SQIVND (reference sequence). This chain's CDR3 is CASSIGRLVYNEQFF. Here the CDR3 DNA reads TGTGCCAGTAGTATAGGTAGACTAGTCTACAATGAGCAGTTCTTC.

The chain carries TRBV18 and TRBJ1-4; TRBD1 aligns across 9 bases. Germline V gene sequence: CDR1 KGHSH, CDR2 LQKENI. V shed 2 bases and J 5 bases; nucleotides not matched to a gene: 6. This CDR3 has 16 residues. Written as DNA, the CDR3 is TGTGCCAGCTCACCAGGACAGGGGATGGGGAATGAAAAACTGTTTTTT. Protein product: CASSPGQGMGNEKLFF.

J is TRBJ1-4 and V is TRBV2; D gene unclear. CDR3 size: 14 residues. Germline V gene data show CDR1 as SNHLY and CDR2 as FYNNEI. Trimming left V 6 bases short and J 0 bases short, with 8 bases between. CDR3 nucleotide sequence: TGTGCCAGCAGCCGTGGTACAACTAATGAAAAACTGTTTTTT. Residues: CASSRGTTNEKLFF.

This clone was detected only a few times. The genes are TRBV6-6 and TRBJ1-2; D is unresolved. V lost 7 bases and J 3 bases, leaving 12 bases between the germline ends. Per the germline V gene, CDR1 is MNHNY and CDR2 is SVGAGI (reference sequence). CDR3 length equals 13 residues. Here the CDR3 DNA reads TGTGCCAGCAACCCACGCGGGGACTATGGCTACACCTTC. Encoded protein: CASNPRGDYGYTF.

V usage is TRBV6-5 and J usage is TRBJ1-1; 7 bases agree with TRBD1. The CDR3 has 11 residues. CDR1 MNHEY and CDR2 SVGAGI come from the germline V gene. The V and J ends lost 6 bases and 6 bases, in that order; junction bases with no gene match: 1. The CDR3 coding sequence is TGTGCCAGCAGAGGGACAGCTGAAGCTTTCTTT. Residues: CASRGTAEAFF.

The rearrangement joins TRBV19 to TRBJ2-5; D is undetermined. V was cut by 10 bases and J by 0 bases, with 15 bases left in between. CDR1 is LNHDA and CDR2 is SQIVND in the germline V gene (reference sequence). CDR3 length: 14 residues. The CDR3 DNA is TGTGCCACCAGCCTCGGTACTAACCAAGAGACCCAGTACTTC. Translating it yields CATSLGTNQETQYF. Looking up the rest from reference TRBV19 and TRBJ2-5 gives the full variable domain: DGGITQSPKYLFRKEGQNVTLSCEQNLNHDAMYWYRQDPGQGLRLIYYSQIVNDFQKGDIAEGYSVSREKKESFPLTVTSAQKNPTAFYLCATSLGTNQETQYFGPGTRLLVL.

This clone was seen a single time. This chain joins TRBV6-1 and TRBJ1-6; tentative D call: TRBD1 (5 bases). CDR3 length: 14 residues. Per the germline V gene, CDR1 is MNHNS and CDR2 is SASEGT. Trimming removed 10 bases from V and 0 bases from J, with 10 bases in between. CDR3 DNA sequence: TGTGCCACCTCGGGGGGCTCCTATAATTCACCCCTCCACTTT. Amino acid sequence: CATSGGSYNSPLHF.

This clone has a single count. This sequence joins TRBV5-6 and TRBJ2-5; D unresolved. Between the trimmed V and J ends, which lost 7 bases and 1 base, there was a span of 8 bases. Germline V CDR1 and CDR2: SGHDT, YYEEEE. This CDR3 has 12 residues. CDR3 DNA: TGTGCCAGCCGGATCGGCCAAGAGACCCAGTACTTC. This translates into CASRIGQETQYF.

J is TRBJ1-6 and V is TRBV30, with D perhaps matching TRBD1 (5 bases). The germline gives CDR1 GTSNPN, CDR2 SVGIG (reference sequence). The CDR3 spans 15 residues. Trimming took off 0 bases at V and 4 bases at J, with 10 bases between the two ends. CDR3 residues: CAWSVPGRYNSPLHF. CDR3 DNA: TGTGCCTGGAGTGTACCGGGACGTTATAATTCACCCCTCCACTTT.

V usage is TRBV6-1 and J usage is TRBJ2-3; D perhaps matches TRBD2 (7 bases). Germline values: CDR1 MNHNS, CDR2 SASEGT. The length of the CDR3 is 15 residues. With 5 bases removed from V and 1 base from J, the gap between germline ends came to 13 bases. Here the CDR3 DNA reads TGTGCCAGCAGTTTGTGGGGGGGGCGCACAGATACGCAGTATTTT. This translates into CASSLWGGRTDTQYF.

The chain couples TRBV5-1 to TRBJ2-1; D uncertain. V shed 5 bases and J shed 7 bases, with 4 bases lying between them. CDR3 length: 10 residues. From germline, CDR1 is SGHRS and CDR2 YFSETQ. CDR3 region: CASRGNEQFF. CDR3 in DNA: TGCGCCAGCAGAGGGAATGAGCAGTTCTTC.

Note on this clone: Compared with germline, one end of the junction differs, possibly owing to a read error. This chain joins TRBV6-5 and TRBJ2-7; D is possibly TRBD1 (6 bases). The CDR3 sequence is 14 residues long. Looked up from germline, CDR1 is MNHEY and CDR2 is SVGAGI. CDR3 sequence (DNA): TGTACCAGCAGTTACTCTATGGACAGTTACGAGCAGTACTTC. This sequence encodes CTSSYSMDSYEQYF.

The V gene is TRBV20-1, the J gene TRBJ2-7; 7 bases agree with TRBD2. CDR1 is DFQATT and CDR2 is SNEGSKA in the germline V gene (reference sequence). V shed 3 bases, J shed 7 bases, and the junction held 3 bases outside the gene matches. The length of the CDR3 is 11 residues. The CDR3 DNA sequence: TGCAGTGCTAGTATGCGGGGGGAGCAGTACTTC. It is translated as CSASMRGEQYF.